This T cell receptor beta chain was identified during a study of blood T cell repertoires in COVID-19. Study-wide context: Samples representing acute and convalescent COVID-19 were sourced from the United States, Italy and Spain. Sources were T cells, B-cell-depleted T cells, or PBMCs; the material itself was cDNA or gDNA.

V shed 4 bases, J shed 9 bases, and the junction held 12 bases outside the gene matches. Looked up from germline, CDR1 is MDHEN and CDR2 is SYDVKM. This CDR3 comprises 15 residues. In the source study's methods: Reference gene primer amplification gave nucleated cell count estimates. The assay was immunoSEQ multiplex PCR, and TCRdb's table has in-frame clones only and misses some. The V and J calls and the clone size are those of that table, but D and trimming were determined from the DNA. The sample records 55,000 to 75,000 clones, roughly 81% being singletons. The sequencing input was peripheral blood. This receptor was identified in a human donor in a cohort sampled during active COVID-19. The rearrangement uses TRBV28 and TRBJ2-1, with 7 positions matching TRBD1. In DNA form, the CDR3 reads TGTGCCAGCAGTTCCCAGAGGGGGCGCATTACTGAGCAGTTCTTC. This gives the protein CASSSQRGRITEQFF.